The source of this TCR beta chain is a study of identical twins. This CDR3 spans 15 amino acids. This clonotype was seen a handful of times. TCRdb recomputed calls from the 5' RACE reads with MiXCR, one row per CDR3 protein. The sample holds around 490,000 distinct CDR3 sequences, 15% seen once. A further study also used this sample, focusing on yellow fever vaccine responses in identical twins.

Sequencing was carried out using CD4+ T cells sorted from blood. The chain combines TRBV21-1 with TRBJ2-7; whether TRBD2, the table's D call, matches the DNA was not checked. TRBV21-1 is labeled a pseudogene. This sequence was found in a woman aged 18-29 years in good health. CDR3 residues: CASSRPTSGKYEQYF. CDR3 DNA sequence: TGTGCCAGCAGCAGACCGACTAGCGGGAAGTACGAGCAGTACTTC.